This T cell receptor beta chain was retrieved from a study of identical twins. Germline V lookup: CDR1 LGHNT, CDR2 FRNRAP. The CDR3 is made up of 16 amino acids. V lost 5 bases to trimming and J lost 4 bases, with 18 bases between them. Each cDNA held unique molecular identifiers, and template switching gave it a universal primer site. TCRdb ran MiXCR on the 5' RACE reads and lists one entry per CDR3 protein. The sample lists about 690,000 distinct CDR3 sequences, roughly 6% seen once, with 1.5% to 2% in the top ten. The TCR sequence derives from a man between 18 and 29 years old in good health. The V and J genes are TRBV12-5 and TRBJ2-1; the D gene is possibly TRBD2 (6 bases). Sample: naive T cells sorted from blood. The CDR3 coding sequence is TGTGCTAGTGGTCAAGCCGCGGGACTCCATTACAATGAGCAGTTCTTC. It translates to CASGQAAGLHYNEQFF.